The TCR beta chain under discussion was sequenced for a study of response to subunit inactivated influenza vaccine. TCRdb redid the calling of the RT-PCR reads with MiXCR, one entry per CDR3 protein. The data contain about 520,000 distinct CDR3 sequences, about 25% of them seen just once; the ten biggest clones take up approximately 2%. Of note for this clonotype: The target antigen is unknown.

Findings and limits, study-wide: The study's authors posited that every seasonal influenza vaccination enlists few new T cells.

This TCR derives from a man aged 45-60 years who received an inactivated influenza vaccine. The sequences come from CD4+ T cells sorted from PBMCs, collected about 5 days after vaccination.

The CDR3 DNA sequence: TGCAGTGCTAGCGAGGGGGCCGGCACAGATACGCAGTATTTT. Its translation is CSASEGAGTDTQYF. This chain links TRBV20-1 with TRBJ2-3; TRBD1 agrees at 7 bases. Germline V CDR1 and CDR2: DFQATT, SNEGSKA (reference sequence). The CDR3 spans 14 residues. V was pared by 3 bases and J by 1 base, with 4 bases of the junction left unmatched.